What follows are 28 T cell receptor beta chains derived from one specimen sequenced in a study of identifying expanded T cells in peripheral blood. Method: immunoSEQ multiplex PCR; TCRdb's copy keeps in-frame clones and lacks some. The sample records tens of thousands of clones, roughly 89% being singletons. The sequencing input was blood. Every receptor here comes from a person aged 18 to 70 in good health.

This chain connects TRBV4-3 to TRBJ1-2; TRBD1 agrees at 9 bases. V gave up 0 bases and J gave up 8 bases; unmatched junction bases: 7. The CDR3 covers 15 residues. Germline CDR1 reads LGHNA; CDR2 reads YSLEER. The CDR3 DNA sequence: TGCGCCAGCAGCCAAGATCGACAGGGGGGTAAGGGCTACACCTTC. Its protein is CASSQDRQGGKGYTF.

V gene TRBV28 combines with J gene TRBJ2-3; 12 bases align to TRBD2. V was pared by 8 bases and J by 0 bases, with 3 bases of the junction left unmatched. Germline assignment: CDR1 MDHEN and CDR2 SYDVKM. CDR3 size: 15 residues. The CDR3 protein is CASGTSGPSTDTQYF. As DNA, the CDR3 is TGTGCCAGCGGGACTAGCGGGCCGAGCACAGATACGCAGTATTTT.

The V gene is TRBV19, the J gene TRBJ2-3, with 8 bases identical to TRBD1. The CDR3 is made up of 13 amino acids. The germline V gene has CDR1 LNHDA and CDR2 SQIVND (reference sequence). J gave up 1 base and V 8 bases, and 2 bases lay outside the gene matches. CDR3 amino acids: CASLDRGTDTQYF. Written as DNA, the CDR3 is TGTGCCAGTTTGGACAGGGGCACAGATACGCAGTATTTT.

CDR3 protein: CASSYGGRFSNEQFF. The CDR3 bases are TGTGCCAGCAGTTACGGCGGGAGGTTTTCCAATGAGCAGTTCTTC. The chain has TRBV6-6 and TRBJ2-1, with TRBD2 matching 8 bases. Trimming removed 2 bases from V and 6 bases from J; junction bases left unmatched: 6. The germline V gene encodes CDR1 MNHNY and CDR2 SVGAGI (reference sequence). This CDR3 is built from 15 residues.

V is TRBV5-5 and J is TRBJ1-2; the D is unclear. CDR1 is SGHKS and CDR2 is YYEKEE in the germline V gene (reference sequence). V lost 0 bases, J lost 3 bases, and 0 bases lay in between. The CDR3 has 11 amino acids. The CDR3 nucleotides are TGTGCCAGCAGCTTGGACTATGGCTACACCTTC. This codes for CASSLDYGYTF.

The chain links TRBV25-1 to TRBJ2-7, with TRBD1 as a possible D gene (6 bases). The CDR3 loop spans 12 amino acids. Germline V gives CDR1 MGHDK, CDR2 SYGVNS. The CDR3 DNA reads as TGTGCTTGCAGACAGGTCTCCTACGAGCAGTACTTC. Amino acids: CACRQVSYEQYF.

This chain joins TRBV19 and TRBJ2-1; tentatively, D is TRBD1 (7 bases). The CDR3 sequence is 14 residues long. Looked up from germline, CDR1 is LNHDA and CDR2 is SQIVND (reference sequence). The V end was cut by 4 bases, the J end by 6 bases, with 13 bases between. CDR3 residues: CASSTDRRGNEQFF. CDR3 bases: TGTGCCAGTAGTACGGACAGGAGGGGCAATGAGCAGTTCTTC.

CDR3 DNA: TGTGCCAGCAGCTTAGTAGGGACTAGCGCCTACGAGCAGTACTTC. Protein product: CASSLVGTSAYEQYF. The chain recombines TRBV7-2 with TRBJ2-7; 10 positions match TRBD2. This CDR3 spans 15 amino acids. Germline lookup yields CDR1 SGHTA and CDR2 FQGNSA. Trimming removed 1 base from V and 2 bases from J; junction bases left unmatched: 2.

V usage is TRBV10-3 and J usage is TRBJ2-6; perhaps TRBD2 as D (5 bases). The CDR3 length is 16 residues. V was pared by 0 bases and J by 0 bases, with 6 bases between. From germline, CDR1 is ENHRY and CDR2 SYGVKD. CDR3 sequence (DNA): TGTGCCATCAGTGAGTCCCGGGGCTCTGGGGCCAACGTCCTGACTTTC. Residues: CAISESRGSGANVLTF.

The J gene is TRBJ1-2, the V gene TRBV5-4, with 9 nucleotides matching TRBD1. J lost 3 bases, V lost 4 bases, and 4 bases had no gene match. Germline V gene lookup returns CDR1 SGHNT and CDR2 YYREEE (reference sequence). The CDR3 is made up of 14 amino acids. The DNA of the CDR3 is TGTGCCAGCAGCCAGGGGGACAGGGACTATGGCTACACCTTC. It encodes CASSQGDRDYGYTF.

The chain joins TRBV2 to TRBJ2-1, with 7 positions matching TRBD1. Germline-derived CDR1 and CDR2 are SNHLY and FYNNEI. The CDR3 is 14 amino acids. V was clipped by 5 bases and J by 5 bases; unmatched bases: 6. The CDR3 region has the DNA TGTGCCAGCAGTCGACAGGGCTGGAACAATGAGCAGTTCTTC. It translates to CASSRQGWNNEQFF.

The sample holds a few counts of this clone. The chain carries TRBV14 and TRBJ2-1; D not certain. Deletions cut 0 bases from V and 4 bases from J, with 7 bases between. The CDR3 runs 14 residues. From germline, CDR1 is SGHDN and CDR2 FVKESK. CDR3 bases: TGTGCCAGCAGCCAAGATGTCGGGTACAATGAGCAGTTCTTC. As protein: CASSQDVGYNEQFF.

CDR3 in DNA: TGCAGCGTTGGGACGGGACAGGGGGTTGGCACCGGGGAGCTGTTTTTT. Its protein is CSVGTGQGVGTGELFF. The V gene is TRBV29-1, the J gene TRBJ2-2, with 11 bases that match TRBD1. The germline CDR1 and CDR2 sequences are SQVTM and ANQGSEA. V shed 4 bases and J 4 bases; nucleotides not matched to a gene: 8. The CDR3 is made up of 16 amino acids.

This chain joins TRBV19 and TRBJ2-5, with TRBD2 identical over 9 bases. The CDR3 is made up of 16 amino acids. CDR1 and CDR2 (germline): LNHDA, SQIVND (reference sequence). V lost 3 bases and J lost 0; bases outside the gene matches: 5. The CDR3 sequence: CASSMRLAVYQETQYF. The CDR3 DNA reads as TGTGCCAGTAGTATGAGACTAGCGGTGTACCAAGAGACCCAGTACTTC.

V and J are TRBV6-6 and TRBJ1-3, with D unclear. V shed 10 bases and J shed 0 bases, with 16 bases lying between them. CDR3 size: 15 residues. Germline V lookup: CDR1 MNHNY, CDR2 SVGAGI (reference sequence). The CDR3 spells CATREPTLSGNTIYF. CDR3 sequence (DNA): TGTGCCACCAGAGAACCGACACTCTCTGGAAACACCATATATTTT.

The chain uses TRBV6-5 and TRBJ1-5; D may be TRBD1 (5 bases). This CDR3 has 15 residues. Germline V gives CDR1 MNHEY, CDR2 SVGAGI. Trimming stripped 7 bases from V and 7 bases from J, with 20 bases between. The CDR3 loop reads CASISAGREGQPQHF. Here the CDR3 DNA reads TGTGCCAGCATTAGCGCGGGACGCGAAGGCCAGCCCCAGCATTTT.

A single count supports this clone. The chain carries TRBV6-6 and TRBJ2-7; no definite D call. The CDR3 is 13 residues long. Trimming took off 2 bases at V and 0 bases at J, with 5 bases between the two ends. Germline CDR1 MNHNY, CDR2 SVGAGI (reference sequence). CDR3 bases: TGTGCCAGCAGTTACGAACTCTCCTACGAGCAGTACTTC. Translating it yields CASSYELSYEQYF.

This clone appeared once. The chain uses TRBV11-2 and TRBJ2-5; D remains ambiguous. Looked up from germline, CDR1 is SGHAT and CDR2 is FQNNGV. Trimming cost V 5 bases and J 4 bases, with 5 bases left between them. The CDR3 is 11 amino acids. DNA for the CDR3: TGTGCCAGCAGCCAAATAGAGACCCAGTACTTC. Protein product: CASSQIETQYF. The full variable domain, its missing parts supplied by reference TRBV11-2 and TRBJ2-5, is EAGVAQSPRYKIIEKRQSVAFWCNPISGHATLYWYQQILGQGPKLLIQFQNNGVVDDSQLPKDRFSAERLKGVDSTLKIQPAKLEDSAVYLCASSQIETQYFGPGTRLLVL.

J is TRBJ2-7 and V is TRBV6-5, with D possibly TRBD1 on 5 matching bases. V was shortened by 4 bases and J by 2 bases, with 18 bases between the two germline ends. Germline CDR1 reads MNHEY; CDR2 reads SVGAGI. This CDR3 has 16 residues. The CDR3 region has the DNA TGTGCCAGCAGTTCATCTCAGGGTACATCCACCTACGAGCAGTACTTC. Protein: CASSSSQGTSTYEQYF.

The chain has TRBV11-2 and TRBJ2-5; unclear D gene. The CDR3 runs 16 residues. V lost 5 bases, J lost 1 base, and 17 bases lay in between. The V gene's germline CDR1 is SGHAT and CDR2 FQNNGV. CDR3 sequence (DNA): TGTGCCAGCAGCCCCAACCCAGCTGGTGTCCAAGAGACCCAGTACTTC. Residues: CASSPNPAGVQETQYF. The whole variable domain, filled in from reference TRBV11-2 and TRBJ2-5, reads EAGVAQSPRYKIIEKRQSVAFWCNPISGHATLYWYQQILGQGPKLLIQFQNNGVVDDSQLPKDRFSAERLKGVDSTLKIQPAKLEDSAVYLCASSPNPAGVQETQYFGPGTRLLVL.

This chain connects TRBV7-9 to TRBJ2-1, with D possibly called TRBD1 or TRBD2 (6 bases each). CDR3 size: 13 residues. Trimming took off 8 bases at V and 9 bases at J, with 17 bases between the two ends. CDR1 SEHNR and CDR2 FQNEAQ come from the germline V gene (reference sequence). CDR3 sequence reads: CASRDEGGGEQFF. CDR3 in DNA: TGTGCCAGCCGGGACGAGGGGGGCGGTGAGCAGTTCTTC.

This clone has just one count. This chain joins TRBV28 and TRBJ1-3; a possible D gene is TRBD1 (6 bases). CDR1 and CDR2 (germline): MDHEN, SYDVKM. V shed 3 bases and J shed 4 bases, with 16 bases lying between them. The CDR3 has 16 residues. The CDR3: CASSFSWGQGGNTIYF. The CDR3 nucleotides are TGTGCCAGCAGTTTCTCCTGGGGGCAGGGCGGAAACACCATATATTTT.

The chain is built from TRBV18 and TRBJ2-5, with D unclear. V lost 0 bases and J 5 bases, leaving 7 bases between the germline ends. This CDR3 contains 13 residues. Looked up from germline, CDR1 is KGHSH and CDR2 is LQKENI. The CDR3 nucleotides read TGTGCCAGCTCACCACCGAATGGGGAGACCCAGTACTTC. This sequence encodes CASSPPNGETQYF.

The chain joins TRBV5-4 to TRBJ2-2, with TRBD1 matching 7 bases. Germline values: CDR1 SGHNT, CDR2 YYREEE (reference sequence). The CDR3 is made up of 13 amino acids. The V and J ends lost 6 bases and 5 bases, in that order; junction bases with no gene match: 4. CDR3 sequence (DNA): TGTGCCAGCAACGCGGACAGGACCGGGGAGCTGTTTTTT. This codes for CASNADRTGELFF.

The rearrangement links TRBV2 to TRBJ2-5; tentatively, D is TRBD2 (7 bases). Germline CDR1 and CDR2: SNHLY and FYNNEI. Trimming shortened V by 0 bases and J by 7 bases, and 12 bases separated the two germline ends. The CDR3 runs to 14 residues. The CDR3 DNA is TGTGCCAGCAGTGAAGCGGCGGGGGCCGGGACCCAGTACTTC. It specifies CASSEAAGAGTQYF.

The V and J genes are TRBV6-1 and TRBJ1-1, with 8 bases that match TRBD1. The CDR3 runs to 14 residues. In germline, CDR1 is MNHNS, CDR2 SASEGT. Trimming took 6 bases from V and 7 from J; bases not matched to a gene: 10. CDR3 region: CASRSPDRAVEAFF. For the CDR3, the DNA is TGTGCCAGCAGGTCCCCGGACAGGGCCGTTGAAGCTTTCTTT.

The V gene is TRBV4-1, the J gene TRBJ2-2, with 8 bases that match TRBD1. The CDR3 covers 16 residues. Germline CDR1 is MGHRA and CDR2 is YSYEKL. The ends lost 0 bases at V and 7 bases at J; junction bases unmatched: 7. The CDR3 DNA reads TGCGCCAGCAGCCAAGAGTCGGCAGGGGGCCTCGGGGAGCTGTTTTTT. It is translated as CASSQESAGGLGELFF.

The rearrangement links TRBV14 to TRBJ1-2; D gene ambiguous. Germline V CDR1 and CDR2: SGHDN, FVKESK. V was trimmed by 1 base and J by 6 bases, leaving 9 bases between them. This CDR3 comprises 13 residues. CDR3: CASSQGAADGYTF. As DNA, the CDR3 is TGTGCCAGCAGCCAAGGGGCAGCAGATGGCTACACCTTC. Together with reference TRBV14 and TRBJ1-2, the CDR3 gives the full variable domain: EAGVTQFPSHSVIEKGQTVTLRCDPISGHDNLYWYRRVMGKEIKFLLHFVKESKQDESGMPNNRFLAERTGGTYSTLKVQPAELEDSGVYFCASSQGAADGYTFGSGTRLTVV.